This T cell receptor beta chain was obtained from a study of shared clonotypes between healthy human individuals. Note on this clone: Its antigen is not identified.

Profiling relied on immunoSEQ multiplex PCR, and the TCRdb table lists in-frame clones only, not all of them. Found here are approximately 530,000 clones, approximately 95% of them singletons; the top ten hold about 0.068%. This CDR3 spans 15 amino acids. Germline V gives CDR1 MGHRA, CDR2 YSYEKL. V lost 1 base, J lost 4 bases, and 7 bases stayed unmatched. Findings of the study overall: Generally, naive subsets came out with larger estimated richness than memory subsets.

Partitioning of CD4+ cells yielded a CD45RA+ naive subset and a CD45RA-negative memory subset. This TCR was recovered from a young woman in good health. Input material: naive CD4+ T cells sorted from blood. Subset of the sample: CD45RA+ positively selected. The V gene is TRBV4-1, the J gene TRBJ2-7; 7 positions agree with TRBD2. The CDR3 protein is CASSQGAGRFYEQYF. DNA for the CDR3: TGCGCCAGCAGCCAAGGAGCGGGGCGGTTTTACGAGCAGTACTTC.